This is a list of T cell receptor beta chains from one sample in a study of technical replicates of blood from a few donors. Profiling relied on immunoSEQ multiplex PCR, and the TCRdb table lists in-frame clones only, not all of them. Altogether tens of thousands of clones are present, roughly 90% being singletons, with the ten largest covering around 0.42%. Material for sequencing was T cells isolated from PBMCs. The receptors derive from a human donor in good health. Both conserved end residues are part of each CDR3. Each record gives: clone size, D gene, V gene, J gene, CDR3 protein, CDR3 DNA. D genes are given only for firm matches. A clone size is listed for some rows: how often the clone was seen (once, few, many), or a class if it is expanded.

NA	TRBD2	TRBV4-2	TRBJ2-7	CASSQAPRLADYEQYF	TGTGCCAGCAGCCAAGCACCCCGACTAGCGGACTACGAGCAGTACTTC
NA	NA	TRBV4-1	TRBJ1-2	CATRGRAVFGYTF	TGCGCCACCAGGGGCAGGGCAGTGTTTGGCTACACCTTC
NA	TRBD2	TRBV4-2	TRBJ2-1	CASSQEGLAGDYKQFF	TGTGCCAGCAGCCAAGAGGGACTAGCGGGAGATTACAAGCAGTTCTTC
NA	NA	TRBV7-9	TRBJ1-2	CASSPPRDGYTF	TGTGCCAGCAGCCCCCCCCGGGATGGCTACACCTTC
NA	NA	TRBV4-1	TRBJ2-3	CASSQDLSSMQYF	TGCGCCAGCAGCCAAGATTTGTCCTCTATGCAGTATTTT
NA	TRBD1	TRBV15	TRBJ2-3	CATSKQGTDTQYF	TGTGCCACCAGCAAACAGGGGACAGATACGCAGTATTTT
NA	NA	TRBV9	TRBJ1-1	CASSFKQDTEAFF	TGTGCCAGCAGCTTCAAGCAGGACACTGAAGCTTTCTTT
NA	TRBD2	TRBV19	TRBJ2-7	CASSTSIAGVEQYF	TGTGCCAGTAGTACAAGTATAGCGGGAGTAGAGCAGTACTTC
NA	TRBD2	TRBV7-3	TRBJ2-5	CASSVAGGFQETQYF	TGTGCCAGCAGCGTAGCGGGAGGCTTCCAAGAGACCCAGTACTTC
NA	NA	TRBV7-9	TRBJ2-1	CASSRRVGINEQFF	TGTGCCAGCAGCAGGCGGGTAGGGATCAATGAGCAGTTCTTC
NA	TRBD1	TRBV4-1	TRBJ1-5	CASSQETGANQPQHF	TGCGCCAGCAGCCAGGAGACAGGGGCCAATCAGCCCCAGCATTTT
NA	NA	TRBV7-3	TRBJ2-1	CASSLYANSYNEQFF	TGTGCCAGCAGCTTATATGCTAACAGCTACAATGAGCAGTTCTTC
NA	NA	TRBV27	TRBJ1-5	CASSFFGVGKVVQPQHF	TGTGCCAGCAGTTTTTTCGGGGTCGGAAAAGTGGTTCAGCCCCAGCATTTT
NA	TRBD1	TRBV6-1	TRBJ2-5	CASSVEGRGWETQYF	TGTGCCAGCAGTGTTGAGGGCAGGGGGTGGGAGACCCAGTACTTC
once	TRBD2	TRBV19	TRBJ2-1	CASRALAGVQDEQFF	TGTGCCAGTCGCGCACTAGCGGGAGTTCAGGATGAGCAGTTCTTC
once	NA	TRBV7-2	TRBJ1-3	CASSLFAGQDNSGNTIYF	TGTGCCAGCAGCTTATTTGCTGGGCAGGACAACTCTGGAAACACCATATATTTT
NA	TRBD2	TRBV4-2	TRBJ2-5	CASSQEAGGLAVLVETQYF	TGTGCCAGCAGCCAAGAGGCCGGCGGACTAGCGGTCTTGGTAGAGACCCAGTACTTC
NA	NA	TRBV4-1	TRBJ1-1	CASSQEPFNTGYRLYTEAFF	TGCGCCAGCAGCCAAGAGCCCTTCAATACCGGTTACCGTCTATACACTGAAGCTTTCTTT
once	TRBD2	TRBV4-1	TRBJ2-1	CASSQEKGGSGNEQFF	TGCGCCAGCAGCCAAGAGAAGGGCGGGAGCGGTAATGAGCAGTTCTTC
NA	NA	TRBV7-9	TRBJ1-2	CASSLRGGKHVDYGYTF	TGTGCCAGCAGCTTAAGGGGAGGGAAGCACGTGGACTATGGCTACACCTTC
NA	TRBD1	TRBV27	TRBJ2-7	CASSLLLGQGPYEQYF	TGTGCCAGCAGTTTATTACTCGGACAGGGACCCTACGAGCAGTACTTC
NA	NA	TRBV19	TRBJ1-5	CASTANSNQPQHF	TGTGCCAGCACAGCTAACAGCAATCAGCCCCAGCATTTT